Each of the 26 T cell receptor beta chains below was sequenced from the same sample in a study of cytomegalovirus exposure and HLA in healthy donors. Clones were read by immunoSEQ multiplex PCR, and TCRdb kept only the in-frame ones, dropping some. The table lists 130,000 to 150,000 clones, roughly 86% of them singletons. What was sequenced was PBMCs. All receptors come from a man between 18 and 29 years old in good health and CMV-seropositive.

This chain uses TRBV7-6 with TRBJ1-4; TRBD1 matches at 9 bases. This CDR3 contains 19 residues. V shed 4 bases, J shed 3 bases, and the junction held 15 bases outside the gene matches. The germline V gene has CDR1 SGHVS and CDR2 FNYEAQ. CDR3 protein: CASSSPGTGKMQANEKLFF. DNA for the CDR3: TGTGCCAGCAGCTCCCCCGGGACAGGGAAGATGCAAGCTAATGAAAAACTGTTTTTT.

The chain joins TRBV28 to TRBJ1-3; 10 bases line up with TRBD1. V lost 4 bases, J lost 4 bases, and 7 bases stayed unmatched. The CDR3 extends over 16 amino acids. CDR1 is MDHEN, CDR2 SYDVKM, per germline. The CDR3 loop is CASSSGTGAKGNTIYF. For the CDR3, the DNA is TGTGCCAGCAGTTCCGGGACAGGGGCGAAGGGAAACACCATATATTTT.

V and J are TRBV5-1 and TRBJ1-2, with 9 bases that match TRBD1. CDR1 is SGHRS and CDR2 is YFSETQ in the germline V gene. Trimming cost V 5 bases and J 2 bases; bases outside gene matches: 4. This CDR3 has 14 residues. Written as DNA, the CDR3 is TGCGCCAGCAGTCCCGACAGGGGGAACTATGGCTACACCTTC. Translated, it gives CASSPDRGNYGYTF.

The chain carries TRBV9 and TRBJ1-2; the D gene is possibly TRBD1 (6 bases). The germline V gene encodes CDR1 SGDLS and CDR2 YYNGEE. The CDR3 is made up of 13 amino acids. The germline V and J ends were trimmed by 3 bases and 12 bases, with 18 bases remaining between them. CDR3 loop: CASSGDRPSEDTF. As DNA, the CDR3 is TGTGCCAGCAGCGGAGACAGGCCTTCTGAAGACACCTTC.

The rearrangement joins TRBV10-3 to TRBJ2-5; a possible D gene is TRBD1 (5 bases). Germline V gene sequence: CDR1 ENHRY, CDR2 SYGVKD. CDR3 length: 14 amino acids. The V and J ends lost 3 bases and 1 base respectively, with 9 bases between them. The CDR3 DNA reads TGTGCCATCAGTGACAGGGCCGTCCAAGAGACCCAGTACTTC. It encodes CAISDRAVQETQYF.

This clone appeared once. The chain combines TRBV4-1 with TRBJ2-1; 8 nucleotides match TRBD1. This CDR3 comprises 16 residues. The V gene's germline CDR1 is MGHRA and CDR2 YSYEKL. Losses at the gene ends were 0 bases for V and 6 bases for J; bases not matched to a gene: 7. The CDR3 region is CASSQDPGGFPNEQFF. CDR3 bases: TGCGCCAGCAGCCAAGACCCAGGGGGCTTTCCCAATGAGCAGTTCTTC.

The V call is TRBV5-4, the J call TRBJ2-6, with TRBD2 as a possible D gene (6 bases). This CDR3 comprises 19 residues. The germline CDR1 and CDR2 sequences are SGHNT and YYREEE (reference sequence). Trimming took 4 bases from V and 0 from J, leaving 20 bases between them. CDR3 amino acids: CASSASGTSPNSGANVLTF. CDR3 coding DNA: TGTGCCAGCAGCGCTTCCGGGACTTCCCCCAACTCTGGGGCCAACGTCCTGACTTTC.

CDR3 protein: CASSPLNQRGGPDTQYF. CDR3 bases: TGTGCCAGCTCACCCCTAAACCAGCGGGGAGGCCCAGATACGCAGTATTTT. The chain couples TRBV18 to TRBJ2-3; 7 bases map to TRBD2. Germline V gene data show CDR1 as KGHSH and CDR2 as LQKENI. The CDR3 extends over 17 amino acids. The V gene end was trimmed by 3 bases and the J gene end by 4 bases; junction bases not matched to a gene: 13.

CDR3 in DNA: TGCAGCGTGCGACTGAGGGGACTCAACTATGGCTACACCTTC. Translation gives CSVRLRGLNYGYTF. The chain recombines TRBV29-1 with TRBJ1-2; maybe TRBD1 (5 bases). The CDR3 runs to 14 residues. V gave up 6 bases and J gave up 2 bases, with 16 bases separating them. Germline V gives CDR1 SQVTM, CDR2 ANQGSEA.

The genes are TRBV6-1 and TRBJ1-2; D may be TRBD1 (5 bases). The CDR3 consists of 14 residues. Trimming stripped 7 bases from V and 4 bases from J, with 16 bases between. In germline, CDR1 is MNHNS, CDR2 SASEGT. Here the CDR3 reads CASTNPGRFYGYTF. CDR3 nucleotides: TGTGCCAGCACCAATCCAGGGCGATTCTATGGCTACACCTTC.

This sequence joins TRBV19 and TRBJ1-1, with TRBD1 matching 7 bases. The CDR3 contains 17 residues. The trim removed 4 bases at V and 0 bases at J, leaving 11 bases unmatched. Germline-derived CDR1 and CDR2 are LNHDA and SQIVND (reference sequence). CDR3 in amino acids: CASSTGTADPMNTEAFF. The CDR3 nucleotides are TGTGCCAGTAGTACCGGGACAGCAGATCCAATGAACACTGAAGCTTTCTTT.

The rearrangement links TRBV7-9 to TRBJ2-7, with TRBD2 identical over 15 bases. Germline V gene data show CDR1 as SEHNR and CDR2 as FQNEAQ (reference sequence). The trim removed 2 bases at V and 2 bases at J, leaving 7 bases unmatched. The CDR3 sequence is 18 residues long. The CDR3 coding sequence is TGTGCCAGCAGCTTACGGACTAGCGGGAGGGTGGGAGCCTACGAGCAGTACTTC. This codes for CASSLRTSGRVGAYEQYF.

The chain employs TRBV4-1 and TRBJ2-1, with TRBD2 matching 10 bases. The germline gives CDR1 MGHRA, CDR2 YSYEKL. The CDR3 is 15 residues long. After removal of 4 bases from V and 7 bases from J, the junction contained 7 bases not matched to a gene. CDR3 nucleotides: TGCGCCAGCAGCCTCCTGGGACTAGCGAATAATGAGCAGTTCTTC. As protein: CASSLLGLANNEQFF.

This chain joins TRBV5-4 and TRBJ2-3; D call uncertain. V dropped 5 bases and J dropped 5 bases, with 9 bases sitting between them. The CDR3 spans 12 residues. Germline V gene lookup returns CDR1 SGHNT and CDR2 YYREEE (reference sequence). The CDR3 spells CASSFSRDTQYF. In nucleotides, the CDR3 is TGTGCCAGCAGTTTCAGTCGAGATACGCAGTATTTT.

CDR3 sequence (DNA): TGTGCCAGCAGCCTAGAAGGTGGGGCCTTGAACACTGAAGCTTTCTTT. Translated: CASSLEGGALNTEAFF. The J gene is TRBJ1-1, the V gene TRBV7-9; maybe TRBD1 (5 bases). CDR1 and CDR2 (germline): SEHNR, FQNEAQ (reference sequence). The CDR3 has 16 residues. V lost 5 bases and J lost 0, with 16 bases in between.

This chain uses TRBV29-1 with TRBJ2-3, with a tentative D call TRBD2 (6 bases). This CDR3 region has 14 residues. Germline loops: CDR1 SQVTM, CDR2 ANQGSEA. The V and J ends lost 4 bases and 1 base respectively, with 12 bases between them. CDR3 region: CSVVRRGGTDTQYF. The CDR3 DNA reads TGCAGCGTTGTTAGGCGGGGAGGCACAGATACGCAGTATTTT.

This chain links TRBV13 with TRBJ2-1; the D gene is possibly TRBD2 (6 bases). V lost 5 bases to trimming and J lost 2 bases, with 19 bases between them. Germline V gene lookup returns CDR1 PRHDT and CDR2 FYEKMQ (reference sequence). The CDR3 spans 17 residues. CDR3 sequence (DNA): TGTGCCAGCAGCCTCGGACTATCGGCGGGACCCTACAATGAGCAGTTCTTC. Residues: CASSLGLSAGPYNEQFF.

The chain has TRBV29-1 and TRBJ2-1; 11 bases are a match to TRBD2. The V gene's germline CDR1 is SQVTM and CDR2 ANQGSEA. The CDR3 has 17 residues. V shed 0 bases and J 1 base; nucleotides not matched to a gene: 5. The CDR3 DNA reads as TGCAGCGTTGAAGACCCGCTAGCGGGAGGTTCCTACAATGAGCAGTTCTTC. Translation: CSVEDPLAGGSYNEQFF.

This clone was recorded a few times. This chain joins TRBV7-8 and TRBJ1-3; D gene uncertain. Trimming took off 5 bases at V and 0 bases at J, with 17 bases between the two ends. This CDR3 is built from 17 residues. Germline V CDR1 and CDR2: SGHVS, FQNEAQ. The CDR3 coding sequence is TGTGCCAGCAGCAATTCACGTTCAGGTGTCTCTGGAAACACCATATATTTT. Protein sequence: CASSNSRSGVSGNTIYF.

The rearrangement uses TRBV7-3 and TRBJ1-2; D is unresolved. The germline V gene has CDR1 SGHTA and CDR2 FQGTGA. This CDR3 has 14 amino acids. Trimming took 0 bases from V and 8 from J, leaving 13 bases between them. The CDR3 DNA is TGTGCCAGCAGCTTAACGGGAGCCAAGGAAGGCTACACCTTC. Protein sequence: CASSLTGAKEGYTF. Full variable domain (rest looked up from reference TRBV7-3 and TRBJ1-2): GAGVSQTPSNKVTEKGKYVELRCDPISGHTALYWYRQSLGQGPEFLIYFQGTGAADDSGLPNDRFFAVRPEGSVSTLKIQRTERGDSAVYLCASSLTGAKEGYTFGSGTRLTVV.

This clone was detected only once. This chain connects TRBV27 to TRBJ2-2; TRBD2 agrees at 7 bases. Germline CDR1 reads MNHEY; CDR2 reads SMNVEV (reference sequence). Trimming cost V 5 bases and J 0 bases; bases outside gene matches: 6. The CDR3 has 16 amino acids. CDR3 sequence (DNA): TGTGCCAGCAGTGCCGGGACTATTCCGAACACCGGGGAGCTGTTTTTT. It codes for CASSAGTIPNTGELFF.

CDR3 in amino acids: CATTTRTSSHNEQFF. The CDR3 region has the DNA TGTGCCACAACAACCAGGACTAGCAGTCACAATGAGCAGTTCTTC. The chain recombines TRBV19 with TRBJ2-1; TRBD2 matches 8 bases. V shed 10 bases, J shed 5 bases, and the junction held 13 bases outside the gene matches. CDR3 size: 15 residues. The germline V gene encodes CDR1 LNHDA and CDR2 SQIVND (reference sequence).

This chain joins TRBV4-1 and TRBJ1-4; D is uncertain. The V end was cut by 1 base, the J end by 8 bases, with 8 bases between. The CDR3 sequence is 13 residues long. Germline-derived CDR1 and CDR2 are MGHRA and YSYEKL. This chain's CDR3 is CASSQALNEKLFF. The CDR3 coding sequence is TGCGCCAGCAGCCAAGCACTTAACGAAAAACTGTTTTTT.

This clone was detected only a few times. The rearrangement joins TRBV6-1 to TRBJ1-5; 8 nucleotides match TRBD1. The CDR3 runs to 15 residues. Germline loops: CDR1 MNHNS, CDR2 SASEGT. J was trimmed by 6 bases and V by 6 bases; bases with no gene match: 10. DNA for the CDR3: TGTGCCAGCAGGCCCGGGACAGGCTCTTCTCAGCCCCAGCATTTT. Its translation is CASRPGTGSSQPQHF.

The chain carries TRBV7-9 and TRBJ2-7; D is unresolved. The CDR3 consists of 14 residues. Trimming stripped 2 bases from V and 7 bases from J, with 15 bases between. Per germline, CDR1 SEHNR and CDR2 FQNEAQ (reference sequence). The CDR3 bases are TGTGCCAGCAGCTTAACTTTCCCCCCACTTGAGCAGTACTTC. Its translation is CASSLTFPPLEQYF.

The CDR3 here is CASSLLRNTEAFF. CDR3 bases: TGTGCCAGCAGCTTGCTGAGGAACACTGAAGCTTTCTTT. The chain uses TRBV5-8 and TRBJ1-1; D is unclear. This CDR3 comprises 13 residues. Deletions cut 1 base from V and 1 base from J, with 5 bases between. The V gene's germline CDR1 is SGHTS and CDR2 YDEGEE.